This T cell receptor beta chain derives from a study of human T cells and chemical hapten exposure. What the library attached to individual cDNA molecules were unique molecular identifiers. In the original analysis: Around 97,000 TCRs per sample was the median, with a range of about 23,224 to 750,000. MiXCR, applied by TCRdb to the RACE reads, yields one record per CDR3 protein. Here the V and J calls rest on TCRdb's processing, not on the authors' analysis. The sample records 180,000 or so distinct CDR3 sequences, more than 12% being singletons. V shed 7 bases and J shed 2 bases, with 15 bases lying between them. The CDR3 has 14 amino acids. The germline gives CDR1 MNHNY, CDR2 SVGAGI (reference sequence). The time point here: patch test 1, 2 weeks after DPC sensitization. Treatment noted: therapeutic diphenylcyclopropenone sensitization with weekly scalp DPC. Patch tests were applied only after blood draws.

The chain couples TRBV6-6 to TRBJ2-7, with D possibly being TRBD2 (5 bases). Specimen: whole blood, collected in connection with sensitization to the hapten diphenylcyclopropenone (DPC). The TCR originated in a woman aged 30 to 39 with alopecia areata. Some clones in this sample may be carry-over from other donors' samples. The CDR3 sequence is CASTQRERAYEQYF. The CDR3 coding sequence is TGTGCCAGCACCCAGAGGGAGCGCGCCTACGAGCAGTACTTC.